The clone carrying this T cell receptor beta chain has more than one count but fewer than ten. The antigen is unknown. The data are from a study of tumor-infiltrating lymphocytes in localized non-small cell lung cancer. Study at large: Tumor tissue and non-adjacent uninvolved lung came from each patient.

Study-wide points: No T-cell fraction difference was seen between IM1 and IM2 tumors. Tumor T-cell fraction from TCR sequencing was not associated with recurrence-free survival (p = 0.61).

The data were produced by immunoSEQ multiplex PCR, yet TCRdb's version contains in-frame clones alone and is incomplete. The sample lists about 13,000 clones, roughly 70% occurring once. Trimming removed 5 bases from V and 6 bases from J; junction bases left unmatched: 7. CDR1 is MNHEY, CDR2 SMNVEV, per germline (reference sequence). The CDR3 contains 14 residues. What was sequenced was lung tumor tissue. The chain is built from TRBV27 and TRBJ2-7; 10 bases line up with TRBD1. The receptor's source is a human donor with non-small cell lung cancer. Here the CDR3 reads CASSPRDRGLEQYF. CDR3 nucleotides: TGTGCCAGCAGTCCCAGGGACAGGGGTCTCGAGCAGTACTTC.